Sequencing of this T cell receptor (beta chain) was carried out in a study of T cells in Graves' hyperthyroidism and ophthalmopathy. Researchers amplified the TCR beta CDR3 regions from RNA transcripts. HTBI primers were employed in a first-round RT-PCR of the TCR CDR3. TCRdb ran MiXCR on the multiplex PCR reads and lists one entry per CDR3 protein. The sample lists roughly 110,000 distinct CDR3 sequences, approximately 16% seen once, with 42% in the top ten. Germline V gives CDR1 SGHTA, CDR2 FQGNSA. V was cut by 3 bases and J by 4 bases, with 10 bases left in between. The CDR3 consists of 14 residues. This clonotype has ten or more counts.

The gene calls are TRBV7-2 and TRBJ2-1, with D perhaps given as TRBD1 or TRBD2 (5 bases each). This receptor was identified in a woman aged 45 to 65 with Graves' hyperthyroidism. The sample taken for sequencing was blood. The chain's CDR3 is CASSLGREYNEQFF. CDR3 nucleotide sequence: TGTGCCAGCAGCTTGGGCAGGGAGTACAATGAGCAGTTCTTC. Full variable domain (outside the CDR3, taken from reference TRBV7-2 and TRBJ2-1): GAGVSQSPSNKVTEKGKDVELRCDPISGHTALYWYRQSLGQGLEFLIYFQGNSAPDKSGLPSDRFSAERTGGSVSTLTIQRTQQEDSAVYLCASSLGREYNEQFFGPGTRLTVL.